This note documents a single T cell receptor beta chain sequence. The antigen is undetermined. The source of the sample is a study of cytomegalovirus exposure and HLA in healthy donors. CDR1 is SEHNR, CDR2 FQNEAQ, per germline (reference sequence). This CDR3 contains 18 residues. Unmatched junction bases numbered 16, after V lost 5 bases and J lost 4 bases. The PCR contained 60 Vbeta and 13 Jbeta primers. In the study's own analysis: There were about 80 million unique TCR beta chains by a later count, and about 11 million of them were shared. This table comes from immunoSEQ multiplex PCR, and its TCRdb copy is limited to in-frame clones, with some not included. V and J calls and clone size are those listed in that table; D and trimming were worked out from the DNA. The sample lists roughly 100,000 clones; approximately 80% were seen once. Whole-study results and caveats: It was 164 TCR beta chains that were listed as cytomegalovirus-associated. Excluded were some V segments that proved indistinguishable, including TRBV6-2 and TRBV6-3. Associated with HLA alleles at 0.05 false discovery rate in a later analysis were 16,951 TCR beta sequences.

Sequenced input: PBMCs. This TCR was sampled from a man in his thirties or forties in good health and CMV-seronegative. The V and J genes are TRBV7-9 and TRBJ1-3, with 8 bases that match TRBD1. CDR3 protein: CASSAVRMGQAGGNTIYF. The CDR3 DNA follows: TGTGCCAGCAGCGCCGTCCGAATGGGACAGGCTGGAGGAAACACCATATATTTT. The full variable domain, in which reference TRBV7-9 and TRBJ1-3 provide the parts outside the CDR3, is DTGVSQNPRHKITKRGQNVTFRCDPISEHNRLYWYRQTLGQGPEFLTYFQNEAQLEKSRLLSDRFSAERPKGSFSTLEIQRTEQGDSAMYLCASSAVRMGQAGGNTIYFGEGSWLTVV.